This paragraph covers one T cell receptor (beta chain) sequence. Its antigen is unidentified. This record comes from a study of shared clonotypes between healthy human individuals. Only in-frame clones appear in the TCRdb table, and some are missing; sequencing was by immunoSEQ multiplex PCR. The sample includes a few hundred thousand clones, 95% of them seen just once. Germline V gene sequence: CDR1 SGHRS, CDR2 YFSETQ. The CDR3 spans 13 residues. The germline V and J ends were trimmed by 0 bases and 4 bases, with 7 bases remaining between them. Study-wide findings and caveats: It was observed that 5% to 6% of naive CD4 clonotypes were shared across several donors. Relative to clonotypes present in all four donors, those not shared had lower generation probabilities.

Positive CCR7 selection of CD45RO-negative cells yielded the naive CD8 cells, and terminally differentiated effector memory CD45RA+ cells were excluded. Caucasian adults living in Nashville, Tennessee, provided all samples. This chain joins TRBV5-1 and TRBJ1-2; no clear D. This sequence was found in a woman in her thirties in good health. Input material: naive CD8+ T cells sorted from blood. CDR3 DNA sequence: TGCGCCAGCAGCTTGGAGACAATCTATGGCTACACCTTC. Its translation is CASSLETIYGYTF.